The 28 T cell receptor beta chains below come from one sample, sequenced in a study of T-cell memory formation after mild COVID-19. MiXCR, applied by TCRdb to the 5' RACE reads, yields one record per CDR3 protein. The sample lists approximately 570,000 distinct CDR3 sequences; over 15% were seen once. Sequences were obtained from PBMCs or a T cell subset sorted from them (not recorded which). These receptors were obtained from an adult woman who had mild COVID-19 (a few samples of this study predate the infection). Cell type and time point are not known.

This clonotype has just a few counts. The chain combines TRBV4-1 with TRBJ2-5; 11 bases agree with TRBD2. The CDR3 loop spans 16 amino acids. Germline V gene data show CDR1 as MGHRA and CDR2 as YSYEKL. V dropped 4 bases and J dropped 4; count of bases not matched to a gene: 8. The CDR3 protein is CASSPGLAARGETQYF. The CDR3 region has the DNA TGCGCCAGCAGCCCGGGACTAGCGGCGAGGGGAGAGACCCAGTACTTC.

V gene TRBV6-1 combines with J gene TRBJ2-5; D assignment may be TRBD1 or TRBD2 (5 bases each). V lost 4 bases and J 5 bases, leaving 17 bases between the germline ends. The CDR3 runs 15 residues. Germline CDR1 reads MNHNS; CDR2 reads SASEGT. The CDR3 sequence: CASSVGGAERETQYF. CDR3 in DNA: TGTGCCAGCAGTGTTGGGGGAGCCGAGAGGGAGACCCAGTACTTC.

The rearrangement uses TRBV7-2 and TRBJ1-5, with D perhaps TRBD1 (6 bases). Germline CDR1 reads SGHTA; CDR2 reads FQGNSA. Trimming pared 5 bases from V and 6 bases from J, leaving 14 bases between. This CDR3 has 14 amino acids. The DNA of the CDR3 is TGTGCCAGCAGCCCTAACAGGGCGGGTCAGCCCCAGCATTTT. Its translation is CASSPNRAGQPQHF.

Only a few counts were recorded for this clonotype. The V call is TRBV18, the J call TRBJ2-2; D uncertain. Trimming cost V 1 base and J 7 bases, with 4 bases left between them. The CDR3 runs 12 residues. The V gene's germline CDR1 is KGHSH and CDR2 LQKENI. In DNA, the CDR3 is TGTGCCAGCTCACCACGACGCGGGGAGCTGTTTTTT. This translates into CASSPRRGELFF.

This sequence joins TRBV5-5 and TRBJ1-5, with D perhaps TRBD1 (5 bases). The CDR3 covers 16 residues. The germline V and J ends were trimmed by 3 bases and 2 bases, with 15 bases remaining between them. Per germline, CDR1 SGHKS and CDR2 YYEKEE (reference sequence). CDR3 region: CASSSLGGIGNQPQHF. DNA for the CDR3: TGTGCCAGCAGCTCCCTCGGGGGAATCGGCAATCAGCCCCAGCATTTT.

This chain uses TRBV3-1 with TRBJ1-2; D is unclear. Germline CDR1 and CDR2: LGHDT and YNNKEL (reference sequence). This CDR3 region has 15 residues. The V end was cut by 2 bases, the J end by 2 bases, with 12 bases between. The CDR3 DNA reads TGTGCCAGCAGCCAAAGCCACCTTGGGAACTATGGCTACACCTTC. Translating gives CASSQSHLGNYGYTF.

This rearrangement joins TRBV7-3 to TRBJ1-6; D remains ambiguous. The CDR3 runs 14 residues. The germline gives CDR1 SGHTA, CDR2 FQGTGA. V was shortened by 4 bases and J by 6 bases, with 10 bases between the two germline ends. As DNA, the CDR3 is TGTGCCAGCAGCTGGACGGGCACTAATTCACCCCTCCACTTT. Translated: CASSWTGTNSPLHF.

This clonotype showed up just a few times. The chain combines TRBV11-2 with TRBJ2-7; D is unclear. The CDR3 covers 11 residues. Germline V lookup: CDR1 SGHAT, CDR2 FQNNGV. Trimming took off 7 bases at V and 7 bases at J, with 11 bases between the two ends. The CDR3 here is CASTQVGEQYF. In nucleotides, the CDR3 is TGTGCCAGCACCCAAGTAGGGGAGCAGTACTTC.

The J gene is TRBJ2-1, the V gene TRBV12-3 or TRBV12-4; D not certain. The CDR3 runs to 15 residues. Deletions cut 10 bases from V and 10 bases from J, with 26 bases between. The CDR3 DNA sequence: TGTGCCACCACAGCGCGTGCCGGGCCCGCTGACGAGCAGTTCTTC. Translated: CATTARAGPADEQFF.

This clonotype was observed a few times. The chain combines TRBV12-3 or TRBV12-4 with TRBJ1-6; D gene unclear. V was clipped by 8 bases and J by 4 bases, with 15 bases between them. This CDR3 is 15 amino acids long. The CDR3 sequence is CASAREAQYNSPLHF. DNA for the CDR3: TGTGCCAGCGCCCGCGAGGCCCAATATAATTCACCCCTCCACTTT.

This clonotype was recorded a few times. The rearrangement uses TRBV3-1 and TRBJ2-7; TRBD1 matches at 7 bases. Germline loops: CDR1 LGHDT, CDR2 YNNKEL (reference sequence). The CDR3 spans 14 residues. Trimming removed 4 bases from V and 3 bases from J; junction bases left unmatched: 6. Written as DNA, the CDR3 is TGTGCCAGCAGCCCGGGACAGATTAACTACGAGCAGTACTTC. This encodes CASSPGQINYEQYF.

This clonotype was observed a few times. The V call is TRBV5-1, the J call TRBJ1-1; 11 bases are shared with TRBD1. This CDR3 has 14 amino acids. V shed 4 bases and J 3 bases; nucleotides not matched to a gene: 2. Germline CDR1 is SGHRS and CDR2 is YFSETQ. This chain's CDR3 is CASSRGQGDTEAFF. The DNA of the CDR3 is TGCGCCAGCAGCAGGGGACAGGGGGACACTGAAGCTTTCTTT.

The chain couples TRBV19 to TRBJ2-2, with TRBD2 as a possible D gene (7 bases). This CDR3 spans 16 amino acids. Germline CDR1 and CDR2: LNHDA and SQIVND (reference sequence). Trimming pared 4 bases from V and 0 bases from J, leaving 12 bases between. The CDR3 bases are TGTGCCAGTAGTACGCAAGGGGGGGCGAACACCGGGGAGCTGTTTTTT. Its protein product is CASSTQGGANTGELFF.

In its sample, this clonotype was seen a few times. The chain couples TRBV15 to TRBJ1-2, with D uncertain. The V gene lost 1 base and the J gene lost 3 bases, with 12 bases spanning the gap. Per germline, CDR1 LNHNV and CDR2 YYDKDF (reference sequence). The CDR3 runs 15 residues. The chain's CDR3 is CATSRVGRSDYGYTF. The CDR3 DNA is TGTGCCACCAGCAGAGTTGGAAGGAGTGACTATGGCTACACCTTC.

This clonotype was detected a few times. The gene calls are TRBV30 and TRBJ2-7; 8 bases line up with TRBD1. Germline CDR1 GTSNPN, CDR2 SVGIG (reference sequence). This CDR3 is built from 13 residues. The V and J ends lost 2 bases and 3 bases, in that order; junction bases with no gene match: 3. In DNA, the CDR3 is TGTGCCTGGAGTCTTGGACAGGGCTACGAGCAGTACTTC. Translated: CAWSLGQGYEQYF.

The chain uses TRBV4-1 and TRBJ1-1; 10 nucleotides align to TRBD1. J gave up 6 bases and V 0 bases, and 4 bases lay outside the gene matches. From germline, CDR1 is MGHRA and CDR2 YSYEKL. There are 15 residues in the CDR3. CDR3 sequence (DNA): TGCGCCAGCAGCCAAGAGGGGACAGGGGTCCCTGAAGCTTTCTTT. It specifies CASSQEGTGVPEAFF.

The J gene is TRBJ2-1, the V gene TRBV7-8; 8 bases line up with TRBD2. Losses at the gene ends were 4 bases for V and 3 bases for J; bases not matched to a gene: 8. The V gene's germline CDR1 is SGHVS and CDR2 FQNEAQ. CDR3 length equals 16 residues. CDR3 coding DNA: TGTGCCAGCAGCTCAGCGGGACTAGATCTCTACAATGAGCAGTTCTTC. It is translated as CASSSAGLDLYNEQFF.

The CDR3 nucleotides read TGTGCCAGCAGTAAAAGGGATGGCTACACCTTC. As protein: CASSKRDGYTF. The rearrangement links TRBV12-3 or TRBV12-4 to TRBJ1-2; unclear D gene. The length of the CDR3 is 11 residues. Trimming removed 5 bases at V and 6 bases at J, with 7 bases between.

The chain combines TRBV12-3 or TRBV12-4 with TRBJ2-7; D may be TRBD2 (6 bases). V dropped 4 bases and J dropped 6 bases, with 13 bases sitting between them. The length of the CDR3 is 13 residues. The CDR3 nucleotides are TGTGCCAGCAGTTCCGTTGGACTAACCGAGCAGTACTTC. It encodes CASSSVGLTEQYF.

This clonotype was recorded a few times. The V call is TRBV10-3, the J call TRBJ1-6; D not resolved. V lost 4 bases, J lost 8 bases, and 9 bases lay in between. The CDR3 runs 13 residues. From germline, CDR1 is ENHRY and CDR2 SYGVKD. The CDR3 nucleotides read TGTGCCATCAGTGGGGTATGGGATTCACCCCTCCACTTT. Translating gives CAISGVWDSPLHF.

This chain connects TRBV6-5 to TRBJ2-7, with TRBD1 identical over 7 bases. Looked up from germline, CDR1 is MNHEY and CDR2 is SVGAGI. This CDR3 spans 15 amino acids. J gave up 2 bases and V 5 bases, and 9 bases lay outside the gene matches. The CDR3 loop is CASSRTGLGTYEQYF. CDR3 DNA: TGTGCCAGCAGTCGGACAGGCCTGGGGACCTACGAGCAGTACTTC.

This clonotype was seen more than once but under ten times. CDR3 sequence reads: CASSPRTGLAKNIQYF. The CDR3 DNA sequence: TGTGCCAGTAGTCCCCGGACAGGGCTAGCCAAAAACATTCAGTACTTC. The chain joins TRBV19 to TRBJ2-4, with TRBD1 identical over 8 bases. CDR3 length: 16 amino acids. Germline V lookup: CDR1 LNHDA, CDR2 SQIVND (reference sequence). J was trimmed by 0 bases and V by 5 bases; bases with no gene match: 6.

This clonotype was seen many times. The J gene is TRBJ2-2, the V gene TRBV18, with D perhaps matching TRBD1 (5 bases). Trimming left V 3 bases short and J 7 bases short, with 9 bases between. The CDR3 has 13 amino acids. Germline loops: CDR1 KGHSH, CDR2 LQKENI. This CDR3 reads CASSPRQHGELFF. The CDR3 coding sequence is TGTGCCAGCTCACCTAGACAGCACGGGGAGCTGTTTTTT.

In DNA, the CDR3 is TGCAGTGCCGGCGGGACTAGCGGGTACACAGATACGCAGTATTTT. It is translated as CSAGGTSGYTDTQYF. V and J are TRBV20-1 and TRBJ2-3, with TRBD2 matching over 12 bases. The CDR3 loop spans 15 amino acids. Germline CDR1 reads DFQATT; CDR2 reads SNEGSKA (reference sequence). V was clipped by 6 bases and J by 2 bases; unmatched bases: 6.

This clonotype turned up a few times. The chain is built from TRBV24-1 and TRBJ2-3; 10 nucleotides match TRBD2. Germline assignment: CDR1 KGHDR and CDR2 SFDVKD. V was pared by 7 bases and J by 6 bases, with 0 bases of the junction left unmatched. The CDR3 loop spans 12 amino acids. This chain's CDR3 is CATRAGGDTQYF. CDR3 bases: TGTGCCACCAGAGCGGGGGGGGATACGCAGTATTTT.

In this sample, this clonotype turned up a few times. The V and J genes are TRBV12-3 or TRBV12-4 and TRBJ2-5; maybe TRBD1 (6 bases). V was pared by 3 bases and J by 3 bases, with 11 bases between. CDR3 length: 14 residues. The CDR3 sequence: CASSFGQIEETQYF. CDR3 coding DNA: TGTGCCAGCAGTTTTGGACAGATAGAAGAGACCCAGTACTTC.

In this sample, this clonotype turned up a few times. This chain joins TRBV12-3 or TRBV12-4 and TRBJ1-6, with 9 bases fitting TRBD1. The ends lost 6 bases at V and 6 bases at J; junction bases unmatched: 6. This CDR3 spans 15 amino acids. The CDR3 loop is CASRPRQGGNSPLHF. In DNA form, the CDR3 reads TGTGCCAGCAGACCCAGACAGGGGGGTAATTCACCCCTCCACTTT.

In DNA form, the CDR3 reads TGTGCCAGCAGTTCCCAGGGGTCACCCCTCCACTTT. It codes for CASSSQGSPLHF. The chain recombines TRBV6-5 with TRBJ1-6; D may be TRBD1 (6 bases). This CDR3 region has 12 residues. V was trimmed by 4 bases and J by 10 bases, leaving 8 bases between them. Per germline, CDR1 MNHEY and CDR2 SVGAGI.